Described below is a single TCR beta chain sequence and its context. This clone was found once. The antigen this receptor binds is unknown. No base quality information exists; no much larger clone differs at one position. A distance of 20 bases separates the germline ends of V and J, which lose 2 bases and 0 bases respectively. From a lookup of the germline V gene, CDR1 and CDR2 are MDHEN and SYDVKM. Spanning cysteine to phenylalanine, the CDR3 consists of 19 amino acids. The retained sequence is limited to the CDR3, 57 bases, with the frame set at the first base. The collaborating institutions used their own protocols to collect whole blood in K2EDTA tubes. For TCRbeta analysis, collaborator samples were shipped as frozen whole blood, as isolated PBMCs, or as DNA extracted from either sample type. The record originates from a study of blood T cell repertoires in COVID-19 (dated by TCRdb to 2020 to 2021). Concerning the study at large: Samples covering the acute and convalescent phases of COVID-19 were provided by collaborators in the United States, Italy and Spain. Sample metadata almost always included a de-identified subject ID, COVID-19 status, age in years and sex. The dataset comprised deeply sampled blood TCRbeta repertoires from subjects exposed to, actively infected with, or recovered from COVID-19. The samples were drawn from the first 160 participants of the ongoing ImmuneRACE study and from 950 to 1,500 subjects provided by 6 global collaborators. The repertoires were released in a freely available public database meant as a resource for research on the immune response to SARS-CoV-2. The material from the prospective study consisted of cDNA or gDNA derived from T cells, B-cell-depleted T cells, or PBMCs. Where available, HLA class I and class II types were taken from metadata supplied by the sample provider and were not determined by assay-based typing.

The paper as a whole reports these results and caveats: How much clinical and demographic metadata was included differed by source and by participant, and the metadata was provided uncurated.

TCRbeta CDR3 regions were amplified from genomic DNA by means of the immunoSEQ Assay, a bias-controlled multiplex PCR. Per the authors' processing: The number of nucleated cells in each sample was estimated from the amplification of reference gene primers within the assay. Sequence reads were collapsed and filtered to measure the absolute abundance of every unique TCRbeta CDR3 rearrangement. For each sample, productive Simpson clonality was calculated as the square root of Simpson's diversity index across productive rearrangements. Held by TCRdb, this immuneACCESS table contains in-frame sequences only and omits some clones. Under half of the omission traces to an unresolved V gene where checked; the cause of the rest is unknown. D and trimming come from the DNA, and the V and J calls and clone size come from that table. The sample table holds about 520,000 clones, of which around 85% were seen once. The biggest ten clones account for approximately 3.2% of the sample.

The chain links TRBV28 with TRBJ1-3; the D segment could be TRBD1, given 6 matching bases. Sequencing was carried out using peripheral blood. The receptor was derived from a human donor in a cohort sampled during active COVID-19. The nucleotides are TGTGCCAGCAGTTTAGCTGGGACACACTACTTCCTCTCTGGAAACACCATATATTTT. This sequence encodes CASSLAGTHYFLSGNTIYF. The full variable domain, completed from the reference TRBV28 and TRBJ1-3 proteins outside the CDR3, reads DVKVTQSSRYLVKRTGEKVFLECVQDMDHENMFWYRQDPGLGLRLIYFSYDVKMKEKGDIPEGYSVSREKKERFSLILESASTNQTSMYLCASSLAGTHYFLSGNTIYFGEGSWLTVV.